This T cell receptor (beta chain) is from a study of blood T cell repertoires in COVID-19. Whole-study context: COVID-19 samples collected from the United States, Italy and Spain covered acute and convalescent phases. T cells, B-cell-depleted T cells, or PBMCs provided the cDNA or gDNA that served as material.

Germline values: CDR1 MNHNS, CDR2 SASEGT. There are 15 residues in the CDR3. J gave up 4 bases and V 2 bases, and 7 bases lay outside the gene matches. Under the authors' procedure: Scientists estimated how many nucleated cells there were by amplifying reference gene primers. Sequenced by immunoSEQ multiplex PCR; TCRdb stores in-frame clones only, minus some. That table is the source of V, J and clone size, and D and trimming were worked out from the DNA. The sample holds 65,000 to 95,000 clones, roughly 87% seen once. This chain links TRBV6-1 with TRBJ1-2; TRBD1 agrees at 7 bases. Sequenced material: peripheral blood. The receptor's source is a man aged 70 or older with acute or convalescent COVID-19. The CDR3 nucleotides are TGTGCCAGCAGTGAAATTATCTGGGACAGCTATGGCTACACCTTC. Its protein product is CASSEIIWDSYGYTF.